This T cell receptor (beta chain) was sequenced in a study of T cell repertoires in cytomegalovirus infection. Across the study: Shared public TCR beta signatures pointed to both CMV infection and a matching HLA type.

TCRdb redid the calling of the reads with MiXCR, one entry per CDR3 protein. The sample holds under 150,000 distinct CDR3 sequences, 7% to 9.5% seen once. Findings and limits, study-wide: Within the response measured ex vivo, HLA-C-restricted CMV-specific TCR beta clonotypes were dominant. People with CMV and the relevant HLA were identified by cumulative public TCR beta family frequency.

A remark on this clonotype: The antigen remains unidentified.

V was cut by 6 bases and J by 4 bases, with 19 bases left in between. From germline, CDR1 is MDHEN and CDR2 SYDVKM. This CDR3 spans 15 amino acids. The sample consisted of PBMCs. The receptor was derived from a human donor in good health (CMV status not recorded). Some clones in this sample may be carry-over from other donors' samples. The V gene is TRBV28, the J gene TRBJ2-7; D not resolved. In DNA, the CDR3 is TGTGCCAGCAGCCGGGTGGAGCGCCGTTTATACGAGCAGTACTTC. Translating it yields CASSRVERRLYEQYF. Combining the CDR3 with reference TRBV28 and TRBJ2-7 gives the whole variable domain DVKVTQSSRYLVKRTGEKVFLECVQDMDHENMFWYRQDPGLGLRLIYFSYDVKMKEKGDIPEGYSVSREKKERFSLILESASTNQTSMYLCASSRVERRLYEQYFGPGTRLTVT.